The 9 T cell receptor beta chains below come from one sample, sequenced in a study of tissue T cells after allogeneic stem cell transplantation. The time point here: mouse harvest day 7 after allogeneic transplant. The graft held 10^6 splenic CD5+ T cells and 10^7 T-cell-depleted bone marrow cells. Clones were read by immunoSEQ multiplex PCR, and TCRdb kept only the in-frame ones, dropping some. Of under 3,000 clones listed, approximately 52% were seen once; the top ten hold roughly 32%. Input material: spleen. All receptors derive from a female BALB/c mouse given C57BL/6 T cells with graft-versus-host disease after an allogeneic hematopoietic cell transplant.

Comments on this clone: The germline and genes are mouse ones. The sequenced CDR3 bases are TGTGCCAGCGGTGGGGGAAACACCTTGTAC. Translating it yields CASGGGNTLY. The full-length CDR3 reads as CASGGGNTLYF. This chain connects TRBV13-1 to TRBJ2-4, with D possibly TRBD2 on 6 matching bases. The sequenced fragment ends 1 residue before the CDR3 boundary, so the rest is inferred from the germline J gene. V lost 7 bases and J 5 bases, leaving 8 bases between the germline ends. Germline V gives CDR1 NSHNY, CDR2 SYGAGN. The CDR3 extends over 11 amino acids.

Comment on this clone: Gene names denote mouse genes. With the read ending 1 residue before the CDR3 end, the germline J gene is used to fill in that end. The rearrangement joins TRBV13-2 to TRBJ2-5; 9 bases agree with TRBD2. This CDR3 has 15 residues. CDR1 and CDR2 from the germline V gene are NNHNN and SYGAGS (reference sequence). The J segment lost 2 bases and the V segment lost 1 base, leaving 2 bases of the junction unmatched. CDR3: CASGDLGGRQDTQYF. The sequenced CDR3 bases are TGTGCCAGCGGTGATTTGGGGGGGCGCCAAGACACCCAGTAC.

On this clone itself: The genes and germline here are from mouse. The read terminates 1 residue before the CDR3 end, so the remaining end is supplied by the germline J gene. This chain joins TRBV19 and TRBJ2-5; D is possibly TRBD1 (6 bases). This CDR3 is 16 amino acids long. The germline V gene has CDR1 FNHDT and CDR2 SITEND (reference sequence). Trimming left V 1 base short and J 0 bases short, with 12 bases between. CDR3 protein: CASSISGQFNQDTQYF. Incomplete CDR3 DNA: TGTGCCAGCAGTATATCGGGACAATTTAACCAAGACACCCAGTAC.

The table lists this clone with a few counts. The germline and genes are mouse ones. The CDR3 end lies 1 residue beyond the end of the read and is filled in from the germline J gene. The chain employs TRBV13-1 and TRBJ2-4, with TRBD2 identical over 13 bases. The V segment lost 2 bases and the J segment 5 bases; nucleotides outside the gene matches: 5. This CDR3 is built from 16 residues. Per germline, CDR1 NSHNY and CDR2 SYGAGN. CDR3 amino acids: CASSEGDWGGINTLYF. CDR3 DNA (partial): TGTGCCAGCAGTGAAGGGGACTGGGGGGGGATAAACACCTTGTAC.

Concerning this clone: Gene names and germline match the mouse. Read data end 1 residue before the CDR3 end; the end is taken from the germline J gene. This rearrangement joins TRBV12-2 to TRBJ1-4; D remains ambiguous. Deletions cut 0 bases from V and 7 bases from J, with 5 bases between. The germline V gene has CDR1 SGHLS and CDR2 HYDKME. The CDR3 extends over 12 amino acids. The CDR3 protein is CASSLRRERLFF. The DNA read from the CDR3 is TGTGCCAGCTCTCTCCGTCGCGAAAGATTATTT.

Worth noting for this clone: Gene names are mouse gene names. The CDR3 goes on 1 residue after the read ends, and that part is filled in from the germline J gene. The rearrangement uses TRBV3 and TRBJ2-7; TRBD2 aligns across 9 bases. There are 13 residues in the CDR3. With V trimmed by 5 bases and J by 4 bases, 3 bases remained unmatched. Germline lookup yields CDR1 SNHLY and CDR2 FYNGKV (reference sequence). The covered CDR3 bases are TGTGCCAGCAGCCGACTGGGGGATTATGAACAGTAC. As protein: CASSRLGDYEQY. The complete CDR3 protein is CASSRLGDYEQYF.

A note on this clone: A read error may produce the germline difference seen at one junction end. Gene names and germline refer to mouse. The read halts 1 residue ahead of the CDR3 end, with the missing end drawn from the germline J gene. This CDR3 is also generated by other DNA sequences in the sample. The rearrangement uses TRBV12-1 and TRBJ1-1; possibly TRBD1 for D (5 bases). The CDR3 loop spans 13 amino acids. Germline loops: CDR1 SGHSN, CDR2 HYEKVE. Incomplete CDR3 DNA: TGCGCCAGCTCTCGCAGGGCAAACACAGAAGTCTTC. This translates into CASSRRANTEVF. The entire CDR3 sequence reads CASSRRANTEVFF.

This clone appeared a few times. The genes and germline here are from mouse. The CDR3 extends 1 residue past the end of the read, so its final part is completed from the germline J gene. The chain employs TRBV15 and TRBJ2-7, with 8 bases aligning to TRBD2. The germline V gene has CDR1 SGHND and CDR2 FRSKSL. The CDR3 has 13 residues. V trimming: 3 bases; J trimming: 3 bases; junction bases outside the gene matches: 1. The CDR3 sequence: CASSLGGRYEQYF. The covered CDR3 bases are TGTGCCAGCAGTTTGGGGGGGCGCTATGAACAGTAC.

With respect to this clone: Gene names denote mouse genes. The read is 1 residue too short to cover the CDR3 end, so that end is filled in from the germline J gene. The rearrangement links TRBV3 to TRBJ2-2; D is ambiguous. This CDR3 spans 15 amino acids. Per germline, CDR1 SNHLY and CDR2 FYNGKV (reference sequence). Trimming removed 2 bases from V and 0 bases from J, with 7 bases in between. The DNA read from the CDR3 is TGTGCCAGCAGCTTAAGTCAGTCAAACACCGGGCAGCTCTAC. Protein product: CASSLSQSNTGQLY. The whole CDR3 is CASSLSQSNTGQLYF.